The present entry profiles one TCR beta chain with its context. Its antigen is unidentified. The data were taken from a study of T-cell memory formation after mild COVID-19. Regarding the study as a whole: Day 15 to 85 contractors were CD4/CD8 balanced; later expanders leaned CD4+. There were some responding clones in pre-infection memory, which suggested that cross-reactive memory had joined.

The CDR3 runs to 13 residues. Germline lookup yields CDR1 SGHNT and CDR2 YYREEE (reference sequence). Deletions cut 3 bases from V and 1 base from J, with 7 bases between. TCRdb used MiXCR to reprocess the 5' RACE reads, holding one entry per CDR3 protein. The sample has about 240,000 distinct CDR3 sequences, approximately 9% seen once. Sequencing was carried out using PBMCs or a T cell subset sorted from them (not recorded which). This rearrangement joins TRBV5-4 to TRBJ1-1; the D is unclear. This sequence was found in a man younger than 35 who had mild COVID-19 (a few samples of this study predate the infection). Cell type and time point are not known. CDR3 in DNA: TGTGCCAGCAGCTCCGTCGCGAACACTGAAGCTTTCTTT. As protein: CASSSVANTEAFF. Drawing the rest from reference TRBV5-4 and TRBJ1-1, the complete variable domain is ETGVTQSPTHLIKTRGQQVTLRCSSQSGHNTVSWYQQALGQGPQFIFQYYREEENGRGNFPPRFSGLQFPNYSSELNVNALELDDSALYLCASSSVANTEAFFGQGTRLTVV.